This TCR beta chain is from a study of blood T cell repertoires in COVID-19. Study-wide background: PBMCs, B-cell-depleted T cells, or T cells were the source of the cDNA or gDNA that made up the material.

Per the original data handling: Counts of nucleated cells, estimated from reference gene primer amplification, were obtained. Sequencing used immunoSEQ multiplex PCR; TCRdb keeps in-frame clones, though not all of them. V and J calls and clone size are those listed in that table; D and trimming were worked out from the DNA. The sample has around 190,000 clones, about four fifths seen once. The V gene's germline CDR1 is SGHRS and CDR2 YFSETQ. This CDR3 has 17 residues. With V trimmed by 6 bases and J by 5 bases, 17 bases remained unmatched. The sample comprised peripheral blood. The sequence was collected from a man aged 55-75 years with acute or convalescent COVID-19. The rearrangement links TRBV5-1 to TRBJ1-1; 9 bases line up with TRBD1. For the CDR3, the DNA is TGCGCCAGCACCGACCCGGGGAAACAGGGGGCTTGGACTGAAGCTTTCTTT. This translates into CASTDPGKQGAWTEAFF.